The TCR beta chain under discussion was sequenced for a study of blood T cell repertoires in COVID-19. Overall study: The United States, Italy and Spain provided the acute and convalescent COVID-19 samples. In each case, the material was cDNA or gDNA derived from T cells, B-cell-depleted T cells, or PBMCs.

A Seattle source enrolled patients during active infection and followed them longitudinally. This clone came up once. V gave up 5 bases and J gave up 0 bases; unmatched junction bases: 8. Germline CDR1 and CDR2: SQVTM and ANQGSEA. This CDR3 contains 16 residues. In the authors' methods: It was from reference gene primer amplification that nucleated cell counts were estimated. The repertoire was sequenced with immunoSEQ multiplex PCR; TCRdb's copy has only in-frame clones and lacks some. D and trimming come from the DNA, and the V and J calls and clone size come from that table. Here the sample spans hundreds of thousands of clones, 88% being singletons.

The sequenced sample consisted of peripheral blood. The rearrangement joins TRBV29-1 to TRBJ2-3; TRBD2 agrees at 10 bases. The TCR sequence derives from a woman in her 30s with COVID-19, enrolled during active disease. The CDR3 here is CSVNHGLAVSTDTQYF. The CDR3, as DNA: TGCAGCGTTAACCACGGACTAGCGGTTAGCACAGATACGCAGTATTTT.